The 8 T cell receptor beta chains reported below all come from one sample, sequenced in a study of blood T cell repertoires in COVID-19. Sequenced by immunoSEQ multiplex PCR; TCRdb stores in-frame clones only, minus some. This table has approximately 490,000 clones, 80% to 90% appearing once. The sequenced material came from PBMCs or T cells enriched from blood (not recorded which). The receptors shown here come from a woman between 55 and 75 years old who had recovered from COVID-19.

This chain connects TRBV7-6 to TRBJ1-5; D is undetermined. The CDR3 contains 18 residues. The V end was cut by 1 base, the J end by 0 bases, with 16 bases between. CDR1 SGHVS and CDR2 FNYEAQ come from the germline V gene. Here the CDR3 DNA reads TGTGCCAGCAGCTTAGAACGACCAGGTGGATATAGCAATCAGCCCCAGCATTTT. Encoded protein: CASSLERPGGYSNQPQHF.

This clone appeared a single time. The chain joins TRBV12-5 to TRBJ2-1, with 8 bases aligning to TRBD2. There are 18 residues in the CDR3. Trimming removed 6 bases from V and 0 bases from J; junction bases left unmatched: 13. Germline lookup yields CDR1 LGHNT and CDR2 FRNRAP. This CDR3 reads CASGDKWSGGSSYNEQFF. CDR3 bases: TGTGCTAGTGGCGATAAGTGGAGCGGGGGAAGCTCCTACAATGAGCAGTTCTTC. Filled out from reference TRBV12-5 and TRBJ2-1, the complete variable domain reads DARVTQTPRHKVTEMGQEVTMRCQPILGHNTVFWYRQTMMQGLELLAYFRNRAPLDDSGMPKDRFSAEMPDATLATLKIQPSEPRDSAVYFCASGDKWSGGSSYNEQFFGPGTRLTVL.

This chain connects TRBV11-2 to TRBJ2-3; 12 nucleotides align to TRBD2. Germline CDR1 reads SGHAT; CDR2 reads FQNNGV. V was pared by 3 bases and J by 4 bases, with 5 bases of the junction left unmatched. The CDR3 has 16 residues. The CDR3 loop is CASSFLLAGGADTQYF. CDR3 in DNA: TGTGCCAGCAGCTTTTTACTAGCGGGGGGCGCAGATACGCAGTATTTT.

The rearrangement joins TRBV10-3 to TRBJ1-5; no clear D. The germline V gene encodes CDR1 ENHRY and CDR2 SYGVKD. The V gene lost 5 bases and the J gene lost 7 bases, with 18 bases spanning the gap. This CDR3 contains 15 residues. CDR3 residues: CAISPREGAVQPQHF. In nucleotides, the CDR3 is TGTGCCATCAGTCCCCGGGAAGGAGCCGTGCAGCCCCAGCATTTT.

This clone was seen a few times. The chain combines TRBV29-1 with TRBJ1-2, with D perhaps matching TRBD1 (6 bases). Germline CDR1 is SQVTM and CDR2 is ANQGSEA. The CDR3 is 11 residues long. V lost 5 bases to trimming and J lost 7 bases, with 11 bases between them. For the CDR3, the DNA is TGCAGCGTTCTGGGGGCAGCTGGCTACACCTTC. Residues: CSVLGAAGYTF.

This chain joins TRBV10-2 and TRBJ1-2; D remains ambiguous. Germline CDR1 and CDR2: WSHSY and SAAADI. With 4 bases removed from V and 7 bases from J, the gap between germline ends came to 13 bases. The CDR3 contains 13 residues. The CDR3: CASSAAGDGGYTF. The CDR3 nucleotides are TGCGCCAGCAGTGCGGCAGGTGATGGTGGCTACACCTTC.

V and J are TRBV5-4 and TRBJ2-3; 8 bases agree with TRBD1. Per the germline V gene, CDR1 is SGHNT and CDR2 is YYREEE (reference sequence). The CDR3 spans 15 residues. V gave up 4 bases and J gave up 0 bases; unmatched junction bases: 4. The CDR3 loop is CASSLGQGSTDTQYF. The CDR3 DNA is TGTGCCAGCAGCCTAGGACAGGGTAGCACAGATACGCAGTATTTT.

This rearrangement joins TRBV6-5 to TRBJ1-4; tentative D call: TRBD1 (5 bases). Trimming left V 4 bases short and J 8 bases short, with 14 bases between. The CDR3 loop spans 14 amino acids. Germline V gene sequence: CDR1 MNHEY, CDR2 SVGAGI. For the CDR3, the DNA is TGTGCCAGCAGTTCCCAGGGTTTAGGGGAAAAACTGTTTTTT. It translates to CASSSQGLGEKLFF.